One TCR beta chain is described in this entry. This specimen belongs to a study of blood T cell repertoires in COVID-19. Only in-frame clones appear in the TCRdb table, and some are missing; sequencing was by immunoSEQ multiplex PCR. This repertoire shows 95,000 to 150,000 clones, around 78% found once; its top ten account for 2% to 2.5%. This TCR derives from a man in his 70s with acute or convalescent COVID-19. What was sequenced was peripheral blood.

DNA for the CDR3: TGTGCCAGTAGTATAGGGGCAGGGCGGACTGAAGCTTTCTTT. Translating it yields CASSIGAGRTEAFF. The J gene is TRBJ1-1, the V gene TRBV19; TRBD1 is a possible D gene (5 bases). V dropped 1 base and J dropped 5 bases, with 11 bases sitting between them. The CDR3 totals 14 residues. From germline, CDR1 is LNHDA and CDR2 SQIVND (reference sequence). Together with reference TRBV19 and TRBJ1-1, the CDR3 gives the full variable domain: DGGITQSPKYLFRKEGQNVTLSCEQNLNHDAMYWYRQDPGQGLRLIYYSQIVNDFQKGDIAEGYSVSREKKESFPLTVTSAQKNPTAFYLCASSIGAGRTEAFFGQGTRLTVV.